The 25 T cell receptor beta chains given below trace back to one sample, sequenced in a study of blood T cells in healthy people across ages (dated by TCRdb to the mid-2010s). The library was built by means of 5' RACE. TCRdb records Illumina HiSeq 2500 as the sequencer. A second PCR of about 6 to 11 cycles was run with a J-beta primer mix and a sample-barcoded 5' primer. The public reads were reanalyzed by TCRdb: fastp trimming at Q25, MiXCR alignment, in-frame beta chains only. Rows merge per CDR3 protein into single entries with the most common DNA and genes. The sample table shows roughly 2 million distinct CDR3 sequences, and 40% to 55% are seen once. The top ten clonotypes cover 2% to 2.5% of the sample. Specimen: blood. The receptor source for this set is a woman aged 40 to 50 in good health.

This sequence joins TRBV7-9 and TRBJ2-3; D might be TRBD1 or TRBD2, each matching 5 bases. V was pared by 3 bases and J by 4 bases, with 11 bases between. The CDR3 consists of 14 residues. CDR1 and CDR2 from the germline V gene are SEHNR and FQNEAQ (reference sequence). Written as DNA, the CDR3 is TGTGCCAGCAGCTTGGGGGTGGGAGCAGATACGCAGTATTTT. Translation: CASSLGVGADTQYF.

This clonotype was picked up a small number of times. The rearrangement links TRBV6-2 or TRBV6-3 to TRBJ2-1; D gene uncertain. CDR1 and CDR2 (germline): MNHEY, SVGEGT. Between the trimmed V and J ends, which lost 2 bases and 9 bases, there was a span of 14 bases. The length of the CDR3 is 14 residues. The CDR3 nucleotides are TGTGCCAGCAGTTACGCGTCGGTTCGGAGTGAGCAGTTCTTC. The encoded protein is CASSYASVRSEQFF.

The V gene is TRBV25-1, the J gene TRBJ2-1; D remains ambiguous. CDR1 is MGHDK and CDR2 is SYGVNS in the germline V gene. The V end was cut by 8 bases, the J end by 3 bases, with 8 bases between. The CDR3 sequence is 12 residues long. The CDR3 protein is CASADYYNEQFF. The CDR3, as DNA: TGTGCCAGCGCGGATTACTACAATGAGCAGTTCTTC.

J is TRBJ2-1 and V is TRBV5-1; tentative D call: TRBD1 (6 bases). The CDR3 consists of 15 residues. The V gene's germline CDR1 is SGHRS and CDR2 YFSETQ. Trimming left V 1 base short and J 1 base short, with 9 bases between. The CDR3 bases are TGCGCCAGCAGCTTGCAGGGGACATCCTACAATGAGCAGTTCTTC. Translated: CASSLQGTSYNEQFF.

The J gene is TRBJ1-1, the V gene TRBV7-2, with D possibly being TRBD1 (5 bases). This CDR3 has 14 amino acids. V lost 1 base and J 6 bases, leaving 12 bases between the germline ends. Germline loops: CDR1 SGHTA, CDR2 FQGNSA. The CDR3 DNA follows: TGTGCCAGCAGCTTAGATTCAGGGCGACCTGAAGCTTTCTTT. Translating it yields CASSLDSGRPEAFF.

This clonotype has a handful of counts. The rearrangement uses TRBV7-9 and TRBJ2-5; D is possibly TRBD1 (5 bases). The CDR3 totals 14 residues. Trimming shortened V by 5 bases and J by 1 base, and 11 bases separated the two germline ends. Germline V gene data show CDR1 as SEHNR and CDR2 as FQNEAQ (reference sequence). The CDR3 loop is CASSELTVQETQYF. In DNA, the CDR3 is TGTGCCAGCAGCGAACTGACAGTCCAAGAGACCCAGTACTTC.

The chain combines TRBV7-2 with TRBJ2-3, with D tentatively TRBD1 (5 bases). V lost 7 bases and J 1 base, leaving 12 bases between the germline ends. Looked up from germline, CDR1 is SGHTA and CDR2 is FQGNSA. The CDR3 spans 14 residues. This CDR3 reads CASTQGVRTDTQYF. In DNA form, the CDR3 reads TGTGCCAGCACCCAAGGGGTACGCACAGATACGCAGTATTTT.

This chain links TRBV14 with TRBJ2-7; 10 nucleotides match TRBD1. Germline V gene lookup returns CDR1 SGHDN and CDR2 FVKESK. The CDR3 is 16 amino acids. With 4 bases clipped from V and 3 bases from J, the junction kept 9 bases outside the gene matches. The DNA of the CDR3 is TGTGCCAGCAGCCGATGGGGAGGGACAGGGGACTACGAGCAGTACTTC. It specifies CASSRWGGTGDYEQYF.

The chain couples TRBV28 to TRBJ2-5; D unclear. V lost 3 bases and J lost 4, with 12 bases in between. The germline V gene encodes CDR1 MDHEN and CDR2 SYDVKM. The CDR3 runs 14 residues. As DNA, the CDR3 is TGTGCCAGCAGTTTCACCCATCCGCCAGAGACCCAGTACTTC. Its translation is CASSFTHPPETQYF.

The V gene is TRBV25-1, the J gene TRBJ2-5, with 7 bases identical to TRBD2. CDR3 length: 17 amino acids. CDR1 MGHDK and CDR2 SYGVNS come from the germline V gene. The junction had 10 bases not matched to a gene; V was cut back by 2 bases and J by 1 base. In DNA form, the CDR3 reads TGTGCCAGCAGTGAAAATAGGGGAGGGCTCCCCCAAGAGACCCAGTACTTC. Amino acid sequence: CASSENRGGLPQETQYF.

J is TRBJ2-3 and V is TRBV20-1; D gene uncertain. Germline CDR1 reads DFQATT; CDR2 reads SNEGSKA (reference sequence). V was clipped by 2 bases and J by 3 bases, with 12 bases between them. This CDR3 is 14 amino acids long. The CDR3 sequence is CSARSGFGTDTQYF. The CDR3 bases are TGCAGTGCTAGAAGTGGTTTCGGGACAGATACGCAGTATTTT.

The chain carries TRBV6-1 and TRBJ2-1; D uncertain. The length of the CDR3 is 13 residues. The germline V gene encodes CDR1 MNHNS and CDR2 SASEGT. Trimming took 6 bases from V and 6 from J, leaving 12 bases between them. CDR3 nucleotide sequence: TGTGCCAGCAGCCTAGTAGTAGTCAATGAGCAGTTCTTC. Its protein product is CASSLVVVNEQFF.

This clonotype came up a few times. The rearrangement links TRBV21-1 to TRBJ1-2; the D call TRBD1 from the table was never checked on the DNA. TRBV21-1 is an annotated pseudogene. This CDR3 has 19 residues. The CDR3 is CASSGPEPGPYGVPYGYTF. CDR3 DNA: TGTGCCAGCAGCGGGCCCGAGCCGGGACCCTATGGGGTCCCCTATGGCTACACCTTC.

The chain couples TRBV7-2 to TRBJ1-3; D ambiguous. The CDR3 is made up of 17 amino acids. Trimming stripped 1 base from V and 0 bases from J, with 13 bases between. Germline-derived CDR1 and CDR2 are SGHTA and FQGNSA. The CDR3 loop is CASSLGPVRVSGNTIYF. For the CDR3, the DNA is TGTGCCAGCAGCTTAGGCCCGGTCCGGGTCTCTGGAAACACCATATATTTT.

This clonotype was observed a handful of times. This chain links TRBV5-1 with TRBJ2-7; either TRBD1 or TRBD2 may fit D (5 bases each). The germline V and J ends were trimmed by 4 bases and 0 bases, with 14 bases remaining between them. The CDR3 spans 15 residues. Germline loops: CDR1 SGHRS, CDR2 YFSETQ. DNA of the CDR3: TGCGCCAGCAGCGTCCGAGGGGTTGTCTCCTACGAGCAGTACTTC. Encoded protein: CASSVRGVVSYEQYF.

The sample holds many counts of this clonotype. This chain joins TRBV4-1 and TRBJ2-5; D uncertain. The CDR3 extends over 14 amino acids. Deletions cut 5 bases from V and 0 bases from J, with 10 bases between. CDR1 is MGHRA and CDR2 is YSYEKL in the germline V gene. The DNA of the CDR3 is TGCGCCAGCAGCTCCCGACTGTACCAAGAGACCCAGTACTTC. It encodes CASSSRLYQETQYF.

This sequence joins TRBV15 and TRBJ2-5, with D tentatively TRBD2 (6 bases). V was trimmed by 5 bases and J by 4 bases, leaving 14 bases between them. In germline, CDR1 is LNHNV, CDR2 YYDKDF (reference sequence). CDR3 length: 14 residues. Here the CDR3 DNA reads TGTGCCACCAGCGGAGGAGGGACTGTAGAGACCCAGTACTTC. It codes for CATSGGGTVETQYF.

This sequence joins TRBV25-1 and TRBJ1-6; 8 nucleotides match TRBD1. With V trimmed by 4 bases and J by 10 bases, 12 bases remained unmatched. CDR3 length equals 16 residues. The germline CDR1 and CDR2 sequences are MGHDK and SYGVNS. The CDR3 DNA sequence: TGTGCCAGCAGTGGAAAGCTCAGGGGGCCGGAATCACCCCTCCACTTT. Translating gives CASSGKLRGPESPLHF.

The chain recombines TRBV2 with TRBJ2-7; the match to TRBD2 covers 7 bases. The CDR3 loop spans 13 amino acids. The germline V gene has CDR1 SNHLY and CDR2 FYNNEI. The V gene end was trimmed by 8 bases and the J gene end by 4 bases; junction bases not matched to a gene: 8. CDR3 DNA sequence: TGTGCCAGCGGGAGGGATTTTTCGTACGAGCAGTACTTC. Translation gives CASGRDFSYEQYF.

The chain employs TRBV7-2 and TRBJ2-3; TRBD2 matches at 10 bases. Germline lookup yields CDR1 SGHTA and CDR2 FQGNSA. The CDR3 runs to 15 residues. Trimming at V came to 8 bases and at J to 3 bases, leaving 8 bases not matched to a gene. CDR3: CASYRGLAVTDTQYF. CDR3 in DNA: TGTGCCAGCTATCGCGGACTAGCGGTTACAGATACGCAGTATTTT.

The rearrangement joins TRBV7-8 to TRBJ1-2, with 12 bases matching TRBD1. V gave up 5 bases and J gave up 5 bases; unmatched junction bases: 6. Germline V gene lookup returns CDR1 SGHVS and CDR2 FQNEAQ. The CDR3 has 15 residues. In DNA, the CDR3 is TGTGCCAGCAGCCGACGGGACAGGGGGCTGTATGGCTACACCTTC. This codes for CASSRRDRGLYGYTF.

This clonotype was recorded a few times. The J gene is TRBJ2-1, the V gene TRBV7-2; tentatively, D is TRBD2 (6 bases). V gave up 2 bases and J gave up 5 bases, with 13 bases separating them. The CDR3 length is 15 residues. Germline lookup yields CDR1 SGHTA and CDR2 FQGNSA. CDR3 sequence reads: CASSLRPGGNNEQFF. The CDR3 DNA is TGTGCCAGCAGCTTACGTCCCGGGGGAAACAATGAGCAGTTCTTC.

V usage is TRBV6-5 and J usage is TRBJ1-6, with 8 bases aligning to TRBD1. The CDR3 is 14 residues long. Germline CDR1 and CDR2: MNHEY and SVGAGI. The V and J ends lost 6 bases and 9 bases, in that order; junction bases with no gene match: 7. The CDR3 nucleotides are TGTGCCAGCAGAAGTGACAGGGGAAGTTCACCCCTCCACTTT. Translating gives CASRSDRGSSPLHF.

This chain links TRBV5-8 with TRBJ2-2; 8 bases fit TRBD2. The V gene end was trimmed by 0 bases and the J gene end by 5 bases; junction bases not matched to a gene: 9. This CDR3 contains 17 residues. Germline assignment: CDR1 SGHTS and CDR2 YDEGEE. CDR3 in amino acids: CASSLDPAGVETGELFF. CDR3 bases: TGTGCCAGCAGCTTGGATCCAGCGGGGGTAGAGACCGGGGAGCTGTTTTTT.

The CDR3 nucleotides read TGTGCCACCAGCTCAGGGAGGGGAGCTAACTATGGCTACACCTTC. Protein: CATSSGRGANYGYTF. This chain joins TRBV27 and TRBJ1-2, with TRBD1 as a possible D gene (5 bases). Trimming took 10 bases from V and 0 from J, leaving 18 bases between them. From germline, CDR1 is MNHEY and CDR2 SMNVEV (reference sequence). The CDR3 is made up of 15 amino acids.